The TCR beta chain described here comes from a study of CD4 and CD8 cells across lung adenocarcinoma regions. Localized lung adenocarcinoma, a non-small cell lung cancer, affected the donors. This clonotype rates as medium-sized. TCRdb independently ran MiXCR on the PCR reads; one entry per CDR3 protein. The sample lists about 25,000 distinct CDR3 sequences, approximately 51% occurring once. The CDR3 extends over 17 amino acids. J was trimmed by 8 bases and V by 5 bases; bases with no gene match: 10. The germline V gene has CDR1 SGHTA and CDR2 FQGNSA. The TCR comes from a male donor with lung adenocarcinoma. The CD4 and CD8 labels of this study may be unreliable. Sequencing used CD8+ T cells from the center of a lung tumor. The gene calls are TRBV7-2 and TRBJ2-1; 15 bases are shared with TRBD2. In DNA, the CDR3 is TGTGCCAGCAGCACCCCCGGGACTAGCGGGGGGTGGGATGAGCAGTTCTTC. Amino acids: CASSTPGTSGGWDEQFF.